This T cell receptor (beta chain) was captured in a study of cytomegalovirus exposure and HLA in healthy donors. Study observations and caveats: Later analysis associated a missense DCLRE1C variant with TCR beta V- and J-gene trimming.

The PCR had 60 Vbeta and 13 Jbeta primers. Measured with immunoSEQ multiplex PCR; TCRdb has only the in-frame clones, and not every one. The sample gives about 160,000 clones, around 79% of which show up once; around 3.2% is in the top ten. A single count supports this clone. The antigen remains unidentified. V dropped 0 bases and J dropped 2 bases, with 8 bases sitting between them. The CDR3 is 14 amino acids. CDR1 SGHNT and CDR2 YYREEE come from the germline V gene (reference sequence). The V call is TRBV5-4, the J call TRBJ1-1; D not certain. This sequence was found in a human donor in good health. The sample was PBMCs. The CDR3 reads CASSLGAENTEAFF. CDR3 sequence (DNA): TGTGCCAGCAGCTTGGGTGCAGAAAACACTGAAGCTTTCTTT.